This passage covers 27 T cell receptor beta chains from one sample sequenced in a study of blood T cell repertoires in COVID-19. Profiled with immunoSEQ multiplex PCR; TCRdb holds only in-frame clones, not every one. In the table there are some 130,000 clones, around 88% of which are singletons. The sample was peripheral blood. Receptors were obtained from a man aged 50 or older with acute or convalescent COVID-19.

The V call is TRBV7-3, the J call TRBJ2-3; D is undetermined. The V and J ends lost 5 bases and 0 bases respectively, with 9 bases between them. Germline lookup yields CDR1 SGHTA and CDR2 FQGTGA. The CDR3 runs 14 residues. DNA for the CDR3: TGTGCCAGCAGCCAAACAGTTAGCACAGATACGCAGTATTTT. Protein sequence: CASSQTVSTDTQYF.

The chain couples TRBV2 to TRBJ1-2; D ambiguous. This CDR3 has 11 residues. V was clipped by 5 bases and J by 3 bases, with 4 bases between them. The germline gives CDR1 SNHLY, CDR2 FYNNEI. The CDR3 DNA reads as TGTGCCAGCAGTCCCGACTATGGCTACACCTTC. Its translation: CASSPDYGYTF.

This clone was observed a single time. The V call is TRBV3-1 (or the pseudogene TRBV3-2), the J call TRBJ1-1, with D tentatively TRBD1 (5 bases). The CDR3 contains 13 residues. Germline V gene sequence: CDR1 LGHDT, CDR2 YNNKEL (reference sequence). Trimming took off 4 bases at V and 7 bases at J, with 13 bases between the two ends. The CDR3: CASSPQGTGEAFF. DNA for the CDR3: TGTGCCAGCAGCCCCCAGGGAACAGGTGAAGCTTTCTTT.

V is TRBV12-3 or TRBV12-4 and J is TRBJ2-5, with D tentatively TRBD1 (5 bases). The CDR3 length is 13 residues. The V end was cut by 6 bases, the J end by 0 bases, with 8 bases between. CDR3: CASSSDNQETQYF. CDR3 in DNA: TGTGCCAGCAGCTCGGACAACCAAGAGACCCAGTACTTC.

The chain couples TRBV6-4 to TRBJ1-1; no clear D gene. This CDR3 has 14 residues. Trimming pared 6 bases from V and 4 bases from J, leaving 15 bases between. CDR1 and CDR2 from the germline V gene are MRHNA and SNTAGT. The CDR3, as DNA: TGTGCCAGCAGCCCTGGATGGTCGGGCACTGAAGCTTTCTTT. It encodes CASSPGWSGTEAFF.

The CDR3 DNA reads TGCGCCAGCCACAGGGGCGGGAACAATCAGCCCCAGCATTTT. It translates to CASHRGGNNQPQHF. The chain employs TRBV10-2 and TRBJ1-5, with TRBD1 matching over 7 bases. CDR1 is WSHSY, CDR2 SAAADI, per germline. This CDR3 contains 14 residues. V gave up 8 bases and J gave up 3 bases; unmatched junction bases: 7.

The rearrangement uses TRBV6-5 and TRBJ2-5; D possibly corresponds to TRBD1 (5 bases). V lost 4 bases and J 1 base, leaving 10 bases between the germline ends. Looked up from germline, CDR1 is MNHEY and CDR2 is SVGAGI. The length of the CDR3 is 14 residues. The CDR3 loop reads CASSFSTVQETQYF. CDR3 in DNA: TGTGCCAGCAGTTTTTCGACAGTCCAAGAGACCCAGTACTTC.

CDR3 sequence: CASSLGPGLGNSPLHF. As DNA, the CDR3 is TGTGCCAGCAGCTTAGGACCAGGGCTTGGAAATTCACCCCTCCACTTT. The chain carries TRBV11-1 and TRBJ1-6, with D perhaps TRBD1 (5 bases). Trimming removed 1 base at V and 7 bases at J, with 14 bases between. The CDR3 is 16 amino acids. The germline V gene has CDR1 SGHAT and CDR2 FQDESV (reference sequence).

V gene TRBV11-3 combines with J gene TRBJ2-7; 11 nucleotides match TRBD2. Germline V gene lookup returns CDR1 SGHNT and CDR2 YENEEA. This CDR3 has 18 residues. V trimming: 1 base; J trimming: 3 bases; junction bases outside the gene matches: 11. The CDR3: CASSLAASGRSICYEQYF. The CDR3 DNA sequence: TGTGCCAGCAGCTTAGCCGCTAGCGGGAGGTCCATCTGCTACGAGCAGTACTTC.

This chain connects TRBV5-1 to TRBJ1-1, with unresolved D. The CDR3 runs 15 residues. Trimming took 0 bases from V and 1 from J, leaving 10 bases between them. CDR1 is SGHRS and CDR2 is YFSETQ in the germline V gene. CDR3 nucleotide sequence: TGCGCCAGCAGCTTGGCCGGGTCACAGAACACTGAAGCTTTCTTT. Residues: CASSLAGSQNTEAFF.

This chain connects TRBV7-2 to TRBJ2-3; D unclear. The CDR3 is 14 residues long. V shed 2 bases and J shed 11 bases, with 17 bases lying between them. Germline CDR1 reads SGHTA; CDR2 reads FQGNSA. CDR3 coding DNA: TGTGCCAGCAGCTTAAGTGGCCTGCTCTTTGAGCAGTATTTT. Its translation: CASSLSGLLFEQYF.

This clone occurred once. The CDR3 DNA follows: TGTGCCAGCAGCTTAATTGCAGGCTCAACTGAAGCTTTCTTT. Amino acid sequence: CASSLIAGSTEAFF. This chain links TRBV7-9 with TRBJ1-1; D gene uncertain. The CDR3 has 14 residues. The V gene lost 2 bases and the J gene lost 5 bases, with 12 bases spanning the gap. Looked up from germline, CDR1 is SEHNR and CDR2 is FQNEAQ (reference sequence).

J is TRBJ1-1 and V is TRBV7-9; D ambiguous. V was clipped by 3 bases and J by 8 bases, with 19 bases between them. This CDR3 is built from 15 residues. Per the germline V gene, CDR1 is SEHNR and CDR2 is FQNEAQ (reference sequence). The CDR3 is CASSFIPNGGSEAFF. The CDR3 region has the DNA TGTGCCAGCAGCTTCATCCCCAATGGCGGCAGCGAAGCTTTCTTT.

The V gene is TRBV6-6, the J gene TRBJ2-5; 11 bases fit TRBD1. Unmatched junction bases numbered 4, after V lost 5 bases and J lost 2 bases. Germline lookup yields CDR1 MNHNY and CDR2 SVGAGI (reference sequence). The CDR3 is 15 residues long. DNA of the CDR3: TGTGCCAGCAGTCGGGGACAGGGGGGTCAAGAGACCCAGTACTTC. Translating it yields CASSRGQGGQETQYF.

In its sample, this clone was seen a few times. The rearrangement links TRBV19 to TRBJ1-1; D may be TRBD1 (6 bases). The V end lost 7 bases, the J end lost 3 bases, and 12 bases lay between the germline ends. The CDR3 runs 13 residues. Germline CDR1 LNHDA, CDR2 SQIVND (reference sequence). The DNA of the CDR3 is TGTGCCAGTAACAGGGAAGGGGACACTGAAGCTTTCTTT. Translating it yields CASNREGDTEAFF.

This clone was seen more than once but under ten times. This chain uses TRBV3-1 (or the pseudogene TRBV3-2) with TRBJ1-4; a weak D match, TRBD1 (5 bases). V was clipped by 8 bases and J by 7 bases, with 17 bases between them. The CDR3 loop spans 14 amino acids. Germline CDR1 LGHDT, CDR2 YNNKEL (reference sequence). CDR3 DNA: TGTGCCAGCGGCCCCCTCCAGGGAAGTGAAAAACTGTTTTTT. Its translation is CASGPLQGSEKLFF.

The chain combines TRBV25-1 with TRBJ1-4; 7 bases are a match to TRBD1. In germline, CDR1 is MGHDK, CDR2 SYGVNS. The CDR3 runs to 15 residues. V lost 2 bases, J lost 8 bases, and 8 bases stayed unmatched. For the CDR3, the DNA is TGTGCCAGCAGTGAACTTGACAGGGTGAAGGAAAAACTGTTTTTT. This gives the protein CASSELDRVKEKLFF.

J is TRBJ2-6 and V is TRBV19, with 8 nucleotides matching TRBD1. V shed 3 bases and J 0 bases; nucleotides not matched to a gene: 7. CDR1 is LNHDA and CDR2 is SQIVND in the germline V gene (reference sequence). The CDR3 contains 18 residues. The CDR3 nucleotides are TGTGCCAGTAGTATCCCCGACAGGGGTAGCTCTGGGGCCAACGTCCTGACTTTC. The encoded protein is CASSIPDRGSSGANVLTF.

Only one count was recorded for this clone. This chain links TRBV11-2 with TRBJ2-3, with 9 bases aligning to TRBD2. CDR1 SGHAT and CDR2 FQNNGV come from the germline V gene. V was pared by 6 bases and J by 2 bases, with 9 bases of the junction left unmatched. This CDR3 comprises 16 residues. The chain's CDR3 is CASSSPPGLATDTQYF. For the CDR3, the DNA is TGTGCCAGCAGTTCGCCCCCGGGACTAGCCACAGATACGCAGTATTTT.

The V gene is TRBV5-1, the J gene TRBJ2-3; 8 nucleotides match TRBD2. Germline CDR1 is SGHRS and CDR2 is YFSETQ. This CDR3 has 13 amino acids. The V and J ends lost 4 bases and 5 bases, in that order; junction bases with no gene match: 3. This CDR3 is CASSPAGVDTQYF. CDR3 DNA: TGCGCCAGCAGCCCAGCGGGAGTAGATACGCAGTATTTT.

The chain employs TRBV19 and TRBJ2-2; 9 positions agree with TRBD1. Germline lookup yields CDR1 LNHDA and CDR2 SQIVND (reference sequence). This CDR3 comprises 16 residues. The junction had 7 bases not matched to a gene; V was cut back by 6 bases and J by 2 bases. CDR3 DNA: TGTGCCAGTAGGAACAGGGGGCCCCTAAACACCGGGGAGCTGTTTTTT. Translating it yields CASRNRGPLNTGELFF.

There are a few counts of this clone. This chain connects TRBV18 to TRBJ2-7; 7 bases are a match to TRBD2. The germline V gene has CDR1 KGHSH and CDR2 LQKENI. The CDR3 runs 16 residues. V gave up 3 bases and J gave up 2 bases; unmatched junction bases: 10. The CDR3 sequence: CASSPPWSGATYEQYF. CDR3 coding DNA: TGTGCCAGCTCACCCCCGTGGAGCGGGGCTACCTACGAGCAGTACTTC.

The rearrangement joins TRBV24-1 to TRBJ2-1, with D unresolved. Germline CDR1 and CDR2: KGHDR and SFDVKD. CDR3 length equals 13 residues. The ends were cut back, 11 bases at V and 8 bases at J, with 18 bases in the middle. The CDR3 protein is CANPCQARDEQFF. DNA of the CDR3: TGTGCCAACCCTTGTCAGGCCCGCGATGAGCAGTTCTTC.

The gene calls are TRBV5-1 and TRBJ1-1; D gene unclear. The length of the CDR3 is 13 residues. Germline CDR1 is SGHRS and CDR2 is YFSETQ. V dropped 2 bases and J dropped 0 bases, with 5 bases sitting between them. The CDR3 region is CASSFQLNTEAFF. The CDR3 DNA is TGCGCCAGCAGCTTTCAGTTGAACACTGAAGCTTTCTTT.

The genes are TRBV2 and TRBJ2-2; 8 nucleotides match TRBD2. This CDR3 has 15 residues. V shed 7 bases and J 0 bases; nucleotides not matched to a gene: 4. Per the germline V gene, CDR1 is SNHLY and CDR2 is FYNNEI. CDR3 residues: CASTGGYSNTGELFF. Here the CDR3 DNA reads TGTGCCAGCACGGGGGGGTACTCGAACACCGGGGAGCTGTTTTTT.

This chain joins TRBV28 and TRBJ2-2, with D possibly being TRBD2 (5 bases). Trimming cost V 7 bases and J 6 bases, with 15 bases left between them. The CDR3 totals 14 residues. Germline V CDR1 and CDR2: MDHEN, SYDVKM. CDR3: CASTGGRGPGELFF. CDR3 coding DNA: TGTGCCAGCACGGGTGGGAGAGGACCCGGGGAGCTGTTTTTT. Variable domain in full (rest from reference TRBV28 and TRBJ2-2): DVKVTQSSRYLVKRTGEKVFLECVQDMDHENMFWYRQDPGLGLRLIYFSYDVKMKEKGDIPEGYSVSREKKERFSLILESASTNQTSMYLCASTGGRGPGELFFGEGSRLTVL.

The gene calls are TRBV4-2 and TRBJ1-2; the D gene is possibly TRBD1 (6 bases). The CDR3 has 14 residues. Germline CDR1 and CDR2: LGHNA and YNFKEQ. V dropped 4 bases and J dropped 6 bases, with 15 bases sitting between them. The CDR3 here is CASSPGQPGDGYTF. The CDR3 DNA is TGTGCCAGCAGCCCCGGACAGCCTGGGGATGGCTACACCTTC.